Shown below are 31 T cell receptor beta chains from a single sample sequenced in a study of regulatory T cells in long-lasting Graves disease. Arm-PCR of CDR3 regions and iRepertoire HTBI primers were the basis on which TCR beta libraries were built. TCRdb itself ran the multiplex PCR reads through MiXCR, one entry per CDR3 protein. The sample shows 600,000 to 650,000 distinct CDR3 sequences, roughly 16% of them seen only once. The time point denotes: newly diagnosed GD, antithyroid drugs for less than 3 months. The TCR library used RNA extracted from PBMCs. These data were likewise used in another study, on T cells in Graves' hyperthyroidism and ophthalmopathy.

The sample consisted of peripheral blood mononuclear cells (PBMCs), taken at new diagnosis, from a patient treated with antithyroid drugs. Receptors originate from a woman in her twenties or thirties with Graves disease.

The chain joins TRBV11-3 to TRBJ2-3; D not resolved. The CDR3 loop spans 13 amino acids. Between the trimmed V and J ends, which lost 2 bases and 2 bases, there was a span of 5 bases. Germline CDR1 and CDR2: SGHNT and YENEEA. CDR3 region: CASSLLHTDTQYF. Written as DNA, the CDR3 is TGTGCCAGCAGCTTACTTCACACAGATACGCAGTATTTT. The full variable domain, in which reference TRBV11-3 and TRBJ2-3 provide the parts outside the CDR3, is EAGVVQSPRYKIIEKKQPVAFWCNPISGHNTLYWYLQNLGQGPELLIRYENEEAVDDSQLPKDRFSAERLKGVDSTLKIQPAELGDSAVYLCASSLLHTDTQYFGPGTRLTVL.

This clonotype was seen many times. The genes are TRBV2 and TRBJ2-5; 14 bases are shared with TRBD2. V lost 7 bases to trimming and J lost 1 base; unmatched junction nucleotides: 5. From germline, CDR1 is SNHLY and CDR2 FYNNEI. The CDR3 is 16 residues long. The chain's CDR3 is CASTWGTSGSQETQYF. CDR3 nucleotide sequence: TGTGCCAGCACCTGGGGGACTAGCGGGAGCCAAGAGACCCAGTACTTC.

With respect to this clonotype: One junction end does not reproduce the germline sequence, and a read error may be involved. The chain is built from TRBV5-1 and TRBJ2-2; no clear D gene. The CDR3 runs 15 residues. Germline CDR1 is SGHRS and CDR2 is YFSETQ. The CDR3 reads CASGLGGLSTGELFF. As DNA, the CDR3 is TGCGCCAGCGGCTTGGGCGGCCTATCCACCGGGGAGCTGTTTTTT.

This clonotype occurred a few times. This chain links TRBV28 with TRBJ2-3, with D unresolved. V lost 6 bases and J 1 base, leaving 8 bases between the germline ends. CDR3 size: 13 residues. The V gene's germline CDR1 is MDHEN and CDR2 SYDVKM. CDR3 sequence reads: CASRLDRTDTQYF. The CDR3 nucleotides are TGTGCCAGCAGGCTCGACCGCACAGATACGCAGTATTTT.

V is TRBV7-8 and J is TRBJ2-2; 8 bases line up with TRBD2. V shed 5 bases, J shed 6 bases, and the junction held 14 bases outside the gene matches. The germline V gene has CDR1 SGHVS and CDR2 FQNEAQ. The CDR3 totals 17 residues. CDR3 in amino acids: CASSQSGGRAPPGELFF. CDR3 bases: TGTGCCAGCAGCCAAAGCGGGGGTAGGGCTCCACCCGGGGAGCTGTTTTTT.

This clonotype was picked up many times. In nucleotides, the CDR3 is TGTGCCAGCAGAACTGGATTCCGGGACAGGCCTCTTGGCTACACCTTC. Its translation: CASRTGFRDRPLGYTF. The rearrangement joins TRBV6-1 to TRBJ1-2, with 8 nucleotides matching TRBD1. V lost 6 bases and J lost 7; bases outside the gene matches: 16. This CDR3 has 16 residues. Germline loops: CDR1 MNHNS, CDR2 SASEGT.

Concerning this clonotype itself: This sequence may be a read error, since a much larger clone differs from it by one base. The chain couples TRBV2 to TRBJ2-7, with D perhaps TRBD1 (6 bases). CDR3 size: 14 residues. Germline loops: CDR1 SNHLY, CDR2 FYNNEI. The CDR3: CASSGRGSSYGQYF. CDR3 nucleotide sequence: TGTGCCAGCAGTGGAAGGGGGAGCTCCTACGGGCAGTACTTC.

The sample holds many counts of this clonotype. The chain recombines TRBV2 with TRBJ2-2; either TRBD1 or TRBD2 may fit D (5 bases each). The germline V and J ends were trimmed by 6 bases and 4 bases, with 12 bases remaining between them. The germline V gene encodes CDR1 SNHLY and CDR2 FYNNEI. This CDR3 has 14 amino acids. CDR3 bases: TGTGCCAGCAGAATTACGGGGCTCACCGGGGAGCTGTTTTTT. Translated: CASRITGLTGELFF.

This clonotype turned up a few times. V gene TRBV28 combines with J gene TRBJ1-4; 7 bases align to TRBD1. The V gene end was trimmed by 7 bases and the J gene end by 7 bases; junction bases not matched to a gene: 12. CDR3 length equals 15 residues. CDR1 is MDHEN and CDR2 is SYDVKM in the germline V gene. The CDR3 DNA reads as TGTGCCAGCACCCAGGCAGGGGGGTCACTTGAAAAACTGTTTTTT. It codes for CASTQAGGSLEKLFF.

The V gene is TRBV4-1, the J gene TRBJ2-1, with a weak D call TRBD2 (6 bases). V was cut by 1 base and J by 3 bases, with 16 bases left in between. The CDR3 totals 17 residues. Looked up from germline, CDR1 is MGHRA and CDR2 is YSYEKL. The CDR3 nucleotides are TGCGCCAGCAGCCAAGGGGACGGAGGGTTCAACTACAATGAGCAGTTCTTC. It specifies CASSQGDGGFNYNEQFF.

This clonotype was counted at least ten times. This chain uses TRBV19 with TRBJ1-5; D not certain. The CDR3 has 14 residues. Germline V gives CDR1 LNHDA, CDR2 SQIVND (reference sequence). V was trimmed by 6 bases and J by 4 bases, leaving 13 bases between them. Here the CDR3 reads CASRTSTWNQPQHF. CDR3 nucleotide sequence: TGTGCCAGTAGAACGTCAACCTGGAATCAGCCCCAGCATTTT. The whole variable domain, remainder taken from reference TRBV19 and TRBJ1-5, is DGGITQSPKYLFRKEGQNVTLSCEQNLNHDAMYWYRQDPGQGLRLIYYSQIVNDFQKGDIAEGYSVSREKKESFPLTVTSAQKNPTAFYLCASRTSTWNQPQHFGDGTRLSIL.

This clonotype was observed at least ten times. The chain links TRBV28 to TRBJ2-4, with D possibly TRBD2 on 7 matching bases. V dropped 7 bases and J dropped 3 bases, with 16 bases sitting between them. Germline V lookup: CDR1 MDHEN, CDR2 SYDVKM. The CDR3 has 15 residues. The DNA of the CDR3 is TGTGCCAGCACTAGGGGGGGGTTAGGCAAAAACATTCAGTACTTC. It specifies CASTRGGLGKNIQYF.

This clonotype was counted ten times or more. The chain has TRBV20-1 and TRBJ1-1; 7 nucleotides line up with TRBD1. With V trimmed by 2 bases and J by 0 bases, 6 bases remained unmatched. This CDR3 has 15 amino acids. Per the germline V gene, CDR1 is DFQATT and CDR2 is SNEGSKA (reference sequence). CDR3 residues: CSARSNRGVNTEAFF. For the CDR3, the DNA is TGCAGTGCTAGAAGCAACAGGGGCGTGAACACTGAAGCTTTCTTT.

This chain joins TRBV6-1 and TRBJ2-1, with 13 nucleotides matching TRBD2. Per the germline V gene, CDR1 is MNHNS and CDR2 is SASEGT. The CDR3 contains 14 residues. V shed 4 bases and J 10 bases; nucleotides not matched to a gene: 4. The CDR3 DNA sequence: TGTGCCAGCAGTGTTGGGACTAGCGGGACCGAGCAGTTCTTC. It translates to CASSVGTSGTEQFF.

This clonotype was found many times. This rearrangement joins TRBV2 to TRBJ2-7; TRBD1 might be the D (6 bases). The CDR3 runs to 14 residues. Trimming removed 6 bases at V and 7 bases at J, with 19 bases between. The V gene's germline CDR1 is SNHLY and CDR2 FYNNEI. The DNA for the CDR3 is TGTGCCAGCAGCGCGATAGTAGAGAGGGGGGAGCAGTACTTC. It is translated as CASSAIVERGEQYF. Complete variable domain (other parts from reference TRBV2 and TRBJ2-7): EPEVTQTPSHQVTQMGQEVILRCVPISNHLYFYWYRQILGQKVEFLVSFYNNEISEKSEIFDDQFSVERPDGSNFTLKIRSTKLEDSAMYFCASSAIVERGEQYFGPGTRLTVT.

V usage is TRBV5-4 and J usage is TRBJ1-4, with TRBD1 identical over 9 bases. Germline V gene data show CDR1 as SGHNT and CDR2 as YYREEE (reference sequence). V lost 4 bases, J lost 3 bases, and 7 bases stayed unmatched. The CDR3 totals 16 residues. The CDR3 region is CASSLGQGLANEKLFF. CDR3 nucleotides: TGTGCCAGCAGCCTTGGACAGGGGTTAGCTAATGAAAAACTGTTTTTT.

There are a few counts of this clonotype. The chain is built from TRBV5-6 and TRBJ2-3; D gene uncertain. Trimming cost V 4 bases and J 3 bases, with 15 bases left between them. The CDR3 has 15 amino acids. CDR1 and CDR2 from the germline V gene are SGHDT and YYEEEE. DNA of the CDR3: TGTGCCAGCAGCAGCCCGGCTAGACGAACAGATACGCAGTATTTT. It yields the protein CASSSPARRTDTQYF.

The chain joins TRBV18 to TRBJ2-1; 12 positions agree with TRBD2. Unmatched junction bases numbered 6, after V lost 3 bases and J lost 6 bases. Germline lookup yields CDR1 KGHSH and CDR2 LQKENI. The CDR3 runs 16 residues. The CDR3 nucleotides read TGTGCCAGCTCACCGAACCTAGCGGGAGGGAGCAATGAGCAGTTCTTC. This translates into CASSPNLAGGSNEQFF.

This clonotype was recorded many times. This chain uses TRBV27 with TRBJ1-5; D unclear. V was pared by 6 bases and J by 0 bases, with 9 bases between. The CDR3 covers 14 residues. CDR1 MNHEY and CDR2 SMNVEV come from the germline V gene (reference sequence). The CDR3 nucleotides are TGTGCCAGCAGCCAAATAGATAGCAATCAGCCCCAGCATTTT. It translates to CASSQIDSNQPQHF.

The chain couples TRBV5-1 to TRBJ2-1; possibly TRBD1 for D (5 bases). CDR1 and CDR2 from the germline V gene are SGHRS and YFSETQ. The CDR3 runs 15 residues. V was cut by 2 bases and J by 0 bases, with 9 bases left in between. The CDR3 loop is CASSLQDASYNEQFF. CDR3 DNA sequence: TGCGCCAGCAGCTTACAGGACGCCTCCTACAATGAGCAGTTCTTC.

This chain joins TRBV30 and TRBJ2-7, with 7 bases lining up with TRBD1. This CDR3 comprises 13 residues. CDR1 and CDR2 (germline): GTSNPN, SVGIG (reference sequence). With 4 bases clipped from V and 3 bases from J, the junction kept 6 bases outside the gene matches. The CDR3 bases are TGTGCCTGGAAAAGACAGGGCAGCTACGAGCAGTACTTC. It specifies CAWKRQGSYEQYF.

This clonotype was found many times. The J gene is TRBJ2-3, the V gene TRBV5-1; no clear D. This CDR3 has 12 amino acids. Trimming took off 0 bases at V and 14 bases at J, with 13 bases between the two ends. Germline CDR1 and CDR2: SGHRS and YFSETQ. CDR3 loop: CASSLEGSGGYF. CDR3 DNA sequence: TGCGCCAGCAGCTTGGAAGGGTCGGGCGGGTATTTT.

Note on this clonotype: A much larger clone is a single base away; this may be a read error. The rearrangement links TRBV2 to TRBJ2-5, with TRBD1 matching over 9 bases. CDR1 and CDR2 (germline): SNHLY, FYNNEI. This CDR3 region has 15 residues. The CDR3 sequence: CASNGQGTYQGTQYF. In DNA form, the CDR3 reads TGTGCCAGCAATGGACAGGGGACCTACCAAGGGACCCAGTACTTC. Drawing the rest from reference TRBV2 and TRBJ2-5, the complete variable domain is EPEVTQTPSHQVTQMGQEVILRCVPISNHLYFYWYRQILGQKVEFLVSFYNNEISEKSEIFDDQFSVERPDGSNFTLKIRSTKLEDSAMYFCASNGQGTYQGTQYFGPGTRLLVL.

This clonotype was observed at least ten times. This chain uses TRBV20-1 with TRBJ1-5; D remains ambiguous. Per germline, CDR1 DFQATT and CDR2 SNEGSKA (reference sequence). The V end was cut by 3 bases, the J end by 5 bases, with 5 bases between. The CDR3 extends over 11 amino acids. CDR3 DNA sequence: TGCAGTGCTAGGAGTGATCAGCCCCAGCATTTT. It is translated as CSARSDQPQHF.

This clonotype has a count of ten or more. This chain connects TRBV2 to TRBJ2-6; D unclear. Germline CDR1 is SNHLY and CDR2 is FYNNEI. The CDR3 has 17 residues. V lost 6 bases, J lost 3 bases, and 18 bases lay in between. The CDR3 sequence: CASRRLDVSGGANVLTF. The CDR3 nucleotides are TGTGCCAGCAGACGCCTCGACGTGTCTGGTGGGGCCAACGTCCTGACTTTC.

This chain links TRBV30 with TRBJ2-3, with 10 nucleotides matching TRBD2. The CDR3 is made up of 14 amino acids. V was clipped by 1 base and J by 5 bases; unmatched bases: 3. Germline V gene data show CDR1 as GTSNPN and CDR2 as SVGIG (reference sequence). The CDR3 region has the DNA TGTGCCTGGAGTGCCGGGACTAGCGTAGATACGCAGTATTTT. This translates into CAWSAGTSVDTQYF.

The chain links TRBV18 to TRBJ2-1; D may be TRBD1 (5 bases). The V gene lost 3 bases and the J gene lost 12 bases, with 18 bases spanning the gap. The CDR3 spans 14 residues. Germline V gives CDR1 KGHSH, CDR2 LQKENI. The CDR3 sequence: CASSPRDKQERQFF. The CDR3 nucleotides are TGTGCCAGCTCACCGCGAGACAAACAGGAGAGGCAGTTCTTC.

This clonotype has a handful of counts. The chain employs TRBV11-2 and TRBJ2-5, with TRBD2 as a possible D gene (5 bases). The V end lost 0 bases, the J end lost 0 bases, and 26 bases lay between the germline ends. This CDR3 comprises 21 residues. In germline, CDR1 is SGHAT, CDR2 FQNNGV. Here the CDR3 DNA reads TGTGCCAGCAGCTTAGATAATTTTCTCCCAGGACTCAATAGAAACCAAGAGACCCAGTACTTC. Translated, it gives CASSLDNFLPGLNRNQETQYF.

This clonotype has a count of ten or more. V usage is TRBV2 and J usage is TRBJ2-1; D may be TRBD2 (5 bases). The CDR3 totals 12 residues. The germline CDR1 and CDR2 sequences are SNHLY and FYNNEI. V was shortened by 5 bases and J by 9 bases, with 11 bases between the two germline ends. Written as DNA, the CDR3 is TGTGCCAGCAGTTCATTAGCGTTTGAGCAGTTCTTC. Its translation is CASSSLAFEQFF.

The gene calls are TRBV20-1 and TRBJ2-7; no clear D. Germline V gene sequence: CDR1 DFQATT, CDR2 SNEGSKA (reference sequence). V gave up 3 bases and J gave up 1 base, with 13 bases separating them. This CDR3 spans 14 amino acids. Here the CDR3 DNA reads TGCAGTGCTAGGGAAGACCTTAGATCCTACGAGCAGTACTTC. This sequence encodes CSAREDLRSYEQYF.

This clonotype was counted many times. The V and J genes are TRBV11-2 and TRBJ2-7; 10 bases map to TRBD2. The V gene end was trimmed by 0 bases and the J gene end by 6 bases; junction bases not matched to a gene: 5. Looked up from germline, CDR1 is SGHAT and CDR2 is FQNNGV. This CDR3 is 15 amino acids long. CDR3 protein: CASSLDPGLAREQYF. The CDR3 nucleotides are TGTGCCAGCAGCTTAGATCCGGGACTAGCGCGCGAGCAGTACTTC.